The T cell receptor beta chain under discussion was sequenced for a study of human CD4 T cells and Enterobacteriaceae (TCRdb year 2020). About the investigation overall: E. coli, K. pneumoniae, E. aerogenes, S. flexneri, S. sonnei, S. typhimurium and S. aureus served as the stimulating bacteria and were heat-inactivated after culture.

The germline V gene sets CDR1 to MNHNS and CDR2 to SASEGT. The V end loses 4 bases and the J end loses 4 bases, and a stretch of 15 bases separates them. The CDR3, from cysteine to phenylalanine, totals 15 residues. Only the CDR3 DNA stays, 45 bases, in frame from base 1. Findings and caveats that apply to the study as a whole: Clonotypes shared across Enterobacteriaceae cultures accounted for about 26-49% of unique rearrangements but about 65-93% of templates, whereas sharing with control bacteria was rare. Enterobacteriaceae-reactive repertoires were polyclonal but contained fewer clonotypes than S. aureus- or M. tuberculosis-reactive repertoires, and co-clustering of the Enterobacteriaceae-reactive repertoires together was observed.

CFSE-low antigen-reactive cultures were sequenced at survey level, with detection sensitivity of one cell in 40,000. Genomic DNA was extracted from cell pellets with the QIAamp DNA Micro Kit, and its quantity and purity were checked by spectrophotometry. TCR Vbeta CDR3 regions were amplified with the immunoSEQ multiplex PCR assay. The amplicons were sequenced on the Illumina HiSeq platform. Retrieved sequences were 87 nucleotides long and contained the CDR3 region. In the original analysis: Each unique productive TCR Vbeta nucleotide sequence counted as a clonotype and was quantified by productive template frequency from ImmunoSEQ Analyzer V3.0. A threshold at the top 5th percentile of each frequency-ranked repertoire was used to define expanded clonotypes. Repertoire overlap was calculated as Chao-Jaccard using the R package fossil and displayed by nonmetric multidimensional scaling using the R package MASS. Imported from immuneACCESS, the table was reduced by TCRdb to in-frame sequences with V and J called. These copies leave out some clones; in studies compared against another copy, an unresolved V gene accounts for under half, and the cause of the remainder is not known. V, J and clone size were drawn from that table, and D and trimming were deduced from the DNA. This sample is represented by about 1,300 clones; around half of them were singletons. The top ten clonotypes cover roughly a third of the sample.

After about 6-7 days, proliferating activated T cells were FACS-sorted as CFSE-low CD25+ ICOS+ cells. Sorted memory CD4+ T cells were CFSE-labeled and cultured at a 2:1 ratio with irradiated autologous monocytes pulsed with antigen. Memory CD4+ T cells, defined as all CD4+ cells other than CD45RA+CCR7+CD95- naive cells, were FACS-sorted on a FACSAria III to a purity of over 95%. Blood from healthy donors came from blood donation centers in Switzerland. Total CD4+ T cells and monocytes were enriched by positive selection with CD4 and CD14 magnetic microbeads. CD8+, CD14+, CD16+, CD56+, CD19+ and CD25-bright cells were excluded before sorting. Bacteria were heat-inactivated at 60°C for around 2 hours and added at two particles per monocyte; M. tuberculosis lysate was used at 2.5 to 3 ug/ml. The TCR Vbeta genes were sequenced from CFSE-low memory CD4+ T cells that had proliferated after primary stimulation with Enterobacteriaceae or with control bacteria. Across two independent experiments, two to four different donors were used to analyze each bacteria-reactive repertoire. Ficoll-Paque Plus was used to isolate peripheral blood mononuclear cells from donor blood.

This clone was recorded a few times. Base qualities are missing; no much larger clone stands one base away. The material sequenced was bacteria-reactive CD4+ T cells grown in culture. Reading the label with the study, this specimen's cell subset or site is: CFSE-low proliferating memory CD4 T cells sorted after in vitro stimulation with a heat-inactivated bacterium or M. tuberculosis lysate. The sequence derives from a human donor in good health. The chain is encoded by TRBV6-1 joined to TRBJ2-3; D gene: possibly TRBD2, on 5 matching bases. The CDR3: CASSVSSAGPDTQYF. The nucleotides are TGTGCCAGCAGTGTATCGAGCGCGGGCCCAGATACGCAGTATTTT.